The rows below give T cell receptor beta chains drawn from one sample of a study of CD8+ T cells in alopecia areata. The repertoire was sequenced with immunoSEQ multiplex PCR; TCRdb's copy has only in-frame clones and lacks some. The sample yields some 130,000 clones, roughly 50% seen once. Sequencing used CD4+ T cells sorted from blood, obtained at week 0. All receptors come from a human donor with alopecia areata. Both conserved end residues are part of each CDR3. A D gene is named only where the DNA matches it firmly. Clone size appears in some rows only: once, few, many, or a class for an expanded clone.

v_gene: TRBV27; abundance: .; j_gene: TRBJ2-7; d_gene: .; CDR3aa: CASSFRLEVGQYF; CDR3nt: TGTGCCAGCAGTTTTCGACTAGAAGTCGGGCAGTACTTC
v_gene: TRBV6-5; abundance: .; j_gene: TRBJ2-7; d_gene: TRBD1; CDR3aa: CASSRGQAYEQYF; CDR3nt: TGTGCCAGCAGCCGGGGACAGGCCTACGAGCAGTACTTC
v_gene: TRBV29-1; abundance: .; j_gene: TRBJ2-1; d_gene: .; CDR3aa: CSVGARGNEQFF; CDR3nt: TGCAGCGTTGGGGCCCGAGGTAATGAGCAGTTCTTC
v_gene: TRBV11-2; abundance: .; j_gene: TRBJ2-5; d_gene: .; CDR3aa: CASSEQETQYF; CDR3nt: TGTGCCAGCAGCGAACAAGAGACCCAGTACTTC
v_gene: TRBV5-1; abundance: .; j_gene: TRBJ2-6; d_gene: TRBD1; CDR3aa: CASQAGQGASGANVLTF; CDR3nt: TGCGCCAGCCAGGCCGGACAGGGGGCATCTGGGGCCAACGTCCTGACTTTC
v_gene: TRBV30; abundance: .; j_gene: TRBJ1-2; d_gene: TRBD1; CDR3aa: CAWSRQGPDGYTF; CDR3nt: TGTGCCTGGAGTCGACAGGGACCTGATGGCTACACCTTC
v_gene: TRBV5-1; abundance: .; j_gene: TRBJ2-3; d_gene: .; CDR3aa: CASSLAETDTQYF; CDR3nt: TGCGCCAGCAGCTTGGCCGAGACAGATACGCAGTATTTT
v_gene: TRBV6-5; abundance: .; j_gene: TRBJ2-1; d_gene: .; CDR3aa: CAVGGWDEQFF; CDR3nt: TGTGCCGTGGGGGGCTGGGATGAGCAGTTCTTC
v_gene: TRBV30; abundance: .; j_gene: TRBJ2-7; d_gene: TRBD1; CDR3aa: CAWSVHPPTGGWQYF; CDR3nt: TGTGCCTGGAGTGTACACCCCCCGACAGGGGGGTGGCAGTACTTC
v_gene: TRBV29-1; abundance: .; j_gene: TRBJ1-2; d_gene: TRBD1; CDR3aa: CSVATGVSVGYTF; CDR3nt: TGCAGCGTCGCTACAGGGGTCTCCGTTGGTTACACCTTC
v_gene: TRBV30; abundance: .; j_gene: TRBJ1-2; d_gene: .; CDR3aa: CAWAAGPFGYTF; CDR3nt: TGTGCCTGGGCGGCCGGCCCATTTGGCTACACCTTC
v_gene: TRBV10-2; abundance: .; j_gene: TRBJ2-1; d_gene: TRBD2; CDR3aa: CASSSGGRYNEQFF; CDR3nt: TGCGCCAGCAGTTCGGGGGGGCGGTACAATGAGCAGTTCTTC
v_gene: TRBV28; abundance: .; j_gene: TRBJ1-2; d_gene: .; CDR3aa: CASSLSLGVSYGYTF; CDR3nt: TGTGCCAGCAGTTTAAGCCTGGGGGTGAGCTATGGCTACACCTTC
v_gene: TRBV20-1; abundance: .; j_gene: TRBJ1-1; d_gene: .; CDR3aa: CSASRTEAFF; CDR3nt: TGCAGTGCTAGTCGCACTGAAGCTTTCTTT
v_gene: TRBV11-2; abundance: .; j_gene: TRBJ1-1; d_gene: .; CDR3aa: CASSLSQGRGAFF; CDR3nt: TGTGCCAGCAGTCTATCCCAGGGCCGGGGAGCTTTCTTT
v_gene: TRBV19; abundance: .; j_gene: TRBJ2-4; d_gene: .; CDR3aa: CASRRDKAKNIQYF; CDR3nt: TGTGCCAGTAGGAGGGACAAAGCCAAAAACATTCAGTACTTC
v_gene: TRBV10-3; abundance: .; j_gene: TRBJ2-3; d_gene: .; CDR3aa: CATAPSTSSTDTQYF; CDR3nt: TGTGCCACCGCCCCTAGCACCTCTAGCACAGATACGCAGTATTTT
v_gene: TRBV10-3; abundance: few; j_gene: TRBJ2-7; d_gene: .; CDR3aa: CAISSGLSSYEQYF; CDR3nt: TGTGCCATCAGTAGCGGGCTGAGCTCCTACGAGCAGTACTTC
v_gene: TRBV4-3; abundance: .; j_gene: TRBJ1-4; d_gene: .; CDR3aa: CASSQERVRAKLFF; CDR3nt: TGCGCCAGCAGCCAAGAGAGGGTACGAGCAAAACTGTTTTTT
v_gene: TRBV10-2; abundance: few; j_gene: TRBJ1-1; d_gene: TRBD1; CDR3aa: CASSEDRVGSAFF; CDR3nt: TGCGCCAGCAGTGAGGACAGGGTCGGGTCAGCTTTCTTT
v_gene: TRBV6-5; abundance: few; j_gene: TRBJ2-7; d_gene: TRBD2; CDR3aa: CASSYSLAGDYEQYF; CDR3nt: TGTGCCAGCAGTTACTCTTTAGCGGGAGACTACGAGCAGTACTTC
v_gene: TRBV9; abundance: .; j_gene: TRBJ1-2; d_gene: .; CDR3aa: CASSAFSLVSPAGGYTF; CDR3nt: TGTGCCAGCAGCGCCTTCTCTCTCGTTTCCCCGGCTGGTGGCTACACCTTC
v_gene: TRBV4-3; abundance: .; j_gene: TRBJ1-6; d_gene: .; CDR3aa: CASSQPGTGSPLHF; CDR3nt: TGCGCCAGCAGCCAACCCGGGACCGGGTCACCCCTCCACTTT
v_gene: TRBV4-1; abundance: .; j_gene: TRBJ2-4; d_gene: .; CDR3aa: CASSQADRGGSIQYF; CDR3nt: TGCGCCAGCAGCCAAGCCGACAGGGGAGGGAGTATTCAGTACTTC
v_gene: TRBV30; abundance: .; j_gene: TRBJ2-2; d_gene: TRBD2; CDR3aa: CAGTTNTGELFF; CDR3nt: TGTGCCGGGACTACGAACACCGGGGAGCTGTTTTTT
v_gene: TRBV5-1; abundance: .; j_gene: TRBJ2-1; d_gene: .; CDR3aa: CASSLVEGPYNEQFF; CDR3nt: TGCGCCAGCAGCTTGGTCGAGGGGCCTTACAATGAGCAGTTCTTC
v_gene: TRBV25-1; abundance: .; j_gene: TRBJ1-6; d_gene: .; CDR3aa: CASSDRDIYNSPLHF; CDR3nt: TGTGCCAGCAGCGACCGGGACATCTATAATTCACCCCTCCACTTT